Included here is one TCR beta chain sequence, with context. This record comes from a study of blood T cell repertoires in COVID-19. Study context: T cells, B-cell-depleted T cells, or PBMCs supplied cDNA or gDNA.

Here immunoSEQ multiplex PCR was the method, and the copy in TCRdb shows in-frame clones only, minus some. In the table there are 170,000 or so clones, about 90% of which are singletons. Participant-reported clinical history was the basis for cohort assignment. Sequenced material: PBMCs or T cells enriched from blood (not recorded which). This TCR was recovered from a woman under 30 who had recovered from COVID-19.

The CDR3 region has the DNA TGTGCCAGCAGCGACGGGACAGGGGCCCGAGGCTACACCTTC. Protein product: CASSDGTGARGYTF. The chain employs TRBV11-2 and TRBJ1-2, with TRBD1 identical over 10 bases. J gave up 8 bases and V 5 bases, and 8 bases lay outside the gene matches. Germline CDR1 and CDR2: SGHAT and FQNNGV. The CDR3 consists of 14 residues.